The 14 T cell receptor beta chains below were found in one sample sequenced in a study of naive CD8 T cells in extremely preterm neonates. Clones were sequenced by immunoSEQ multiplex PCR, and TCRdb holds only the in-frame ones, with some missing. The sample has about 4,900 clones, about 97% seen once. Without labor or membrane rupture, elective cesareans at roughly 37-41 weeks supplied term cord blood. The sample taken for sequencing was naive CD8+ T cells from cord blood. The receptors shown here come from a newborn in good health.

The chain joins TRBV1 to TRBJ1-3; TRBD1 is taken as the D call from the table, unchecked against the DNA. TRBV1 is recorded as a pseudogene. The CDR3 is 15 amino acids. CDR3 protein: CTSSPKGQGMNTIYF. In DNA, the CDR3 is TGCACCAGCAGCCCGAAGGGACAGGGGATGAACACCATATATTTT.

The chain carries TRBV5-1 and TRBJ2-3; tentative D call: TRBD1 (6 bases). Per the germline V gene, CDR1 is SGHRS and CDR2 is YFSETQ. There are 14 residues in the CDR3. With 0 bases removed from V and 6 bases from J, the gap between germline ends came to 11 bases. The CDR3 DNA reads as TGCGCCAGCAGCTTGGGAGGGGGTGCCGATACGCAGTATTTT. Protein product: CASSLGGGADTQYF.

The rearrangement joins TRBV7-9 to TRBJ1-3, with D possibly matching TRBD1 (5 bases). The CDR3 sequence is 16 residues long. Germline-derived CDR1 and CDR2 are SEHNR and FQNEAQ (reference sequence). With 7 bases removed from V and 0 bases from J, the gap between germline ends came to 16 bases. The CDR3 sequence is CASKNLDRDSGNTIYF. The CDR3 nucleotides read TGTGCCAGCAAAAATCTTGACAGAGACTCTGGAAACACCATATATTTT.

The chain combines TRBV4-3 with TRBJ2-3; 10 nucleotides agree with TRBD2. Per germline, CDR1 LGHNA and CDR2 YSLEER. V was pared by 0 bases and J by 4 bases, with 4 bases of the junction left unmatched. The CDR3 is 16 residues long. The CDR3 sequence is CASSQDASGGADTQYF. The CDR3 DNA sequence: TGCGCCAGCAGCCAAGACGCAAGCGGGGGGGCAGATACGCAGTATTTT.

CDR3 sequence reads: CASSFQGSPLHF. CDR3 in DNA: TGTGCCAGCAGCTTCCAGGGATCACCCCTCCACTTT. The V gene is TRBV5-4, the J gene TRBJ1-6, with a weak D call TRBD1 (5 bases). CDR1 is SGHNT, CDR2 YYREEE, per germline (reference sequence). Trimming cost V 2 bases and J 10 bases, with 7 bases left between them. This CDR3 contains 12 residues.

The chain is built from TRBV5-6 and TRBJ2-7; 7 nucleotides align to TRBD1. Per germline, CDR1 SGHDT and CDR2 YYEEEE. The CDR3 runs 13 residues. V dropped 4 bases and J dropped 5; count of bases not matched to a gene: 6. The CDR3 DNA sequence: TGTGCCAGCAGCCTCAACCAGGGGGACGAGCAGTACTTC. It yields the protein CASSLNQGDEQYF.

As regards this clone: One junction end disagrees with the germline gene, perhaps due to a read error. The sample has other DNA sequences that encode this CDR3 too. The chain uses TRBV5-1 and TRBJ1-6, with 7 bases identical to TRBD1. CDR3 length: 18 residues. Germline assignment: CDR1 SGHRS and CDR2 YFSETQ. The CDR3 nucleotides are TGCGCCAGCAGCCTCGGACAGGATGGAGGTTGGGATAATTCACCCCTCCACTTC. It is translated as CASSLGQDGGWDNSPLHF.

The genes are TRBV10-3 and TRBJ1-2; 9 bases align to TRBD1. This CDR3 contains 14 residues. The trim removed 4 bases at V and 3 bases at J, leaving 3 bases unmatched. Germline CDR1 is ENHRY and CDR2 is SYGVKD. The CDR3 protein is CAISVDRGDYGYTF. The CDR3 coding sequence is TGTGCCATCAGTGTTGACAGGGGGGACTATGGCTACACCTTC.

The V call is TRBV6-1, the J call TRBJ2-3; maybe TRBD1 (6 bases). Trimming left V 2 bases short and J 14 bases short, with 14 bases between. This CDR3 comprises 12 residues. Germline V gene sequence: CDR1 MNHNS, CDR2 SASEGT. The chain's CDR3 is CASSERQGQGYF. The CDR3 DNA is TGTGCCAGCAGTGAAAGGCAGGGACAAGGGTATTTT.

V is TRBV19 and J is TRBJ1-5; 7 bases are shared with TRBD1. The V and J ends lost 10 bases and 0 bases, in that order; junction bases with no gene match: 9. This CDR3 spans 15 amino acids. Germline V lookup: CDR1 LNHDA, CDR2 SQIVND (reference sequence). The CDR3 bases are TGTGCCACCCGAGGGGGCACCTATAGCAATCAGCCCCAGCATTTT. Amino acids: CATRGGTYSNQPQHF.

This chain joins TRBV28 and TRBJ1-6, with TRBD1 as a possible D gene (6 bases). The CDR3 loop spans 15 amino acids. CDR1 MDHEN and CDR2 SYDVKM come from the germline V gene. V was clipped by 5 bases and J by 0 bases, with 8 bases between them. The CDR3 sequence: CASSDRSSYNSPLHF. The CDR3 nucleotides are TGTGCCAGCAGTGACAGGAGCTCCTATAATTCACCCCTCCACTTT.

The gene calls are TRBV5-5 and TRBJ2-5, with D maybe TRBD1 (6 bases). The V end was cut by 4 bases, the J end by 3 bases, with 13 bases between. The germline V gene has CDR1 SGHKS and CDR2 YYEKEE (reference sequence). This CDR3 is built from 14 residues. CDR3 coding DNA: TGTGCCAGCAGCCTCCGTGCAGGGGAAGAGACCCAGTACTTC. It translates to CASSLRAGEETQYF.

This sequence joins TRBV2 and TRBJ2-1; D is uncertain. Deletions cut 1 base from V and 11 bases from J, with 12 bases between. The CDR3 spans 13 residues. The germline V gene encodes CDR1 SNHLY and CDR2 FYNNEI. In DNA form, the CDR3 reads TGTGCCAGCAGTGAAGAAAACAGCCCAAAGCAGTTCTTC. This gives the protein CASSEENSPKQFF.

The CDR3 protein is CATSPAENQPQHF. CDR3 DNA sequence: TGTGCCACCAGCCCCGCGGAAAATCAGCCCCAGCATTTT. J is TRBJ1-5 and V is TRBV15; the D is unclear. The CDR3 covers 13 residues. V shed 5 bases and J shed 4 bases, with 9 bases lying between them. The germline V gene has CDR1 LNHNV and CDR2 YYDKDF (reference sequence).